This is a list of T cell receptor beta chains from one sample in a study of T cells after yellow fever vaccination. TCRdb re-called the 5' RACE reads through MiXCR, storing one row per CDR3 protein. The profile shows some 160,000 distinct CDR3 sequences, 9.3% of them singletons. The material sequenced was CD8+ T cells sorted from PBMCs, taken 45 days after the yellow fever booster vaccination. Source of these receptors: a man younger than 30 who received the YFV17D yellow fever vaccine. CDR3s include the opening cysteine and the closing phenylalanine or tryptophan. The D gene is left open where the match is weak. Clone size is stated in some rows and not others, as once, few, many or a class when expanded.

size | J | V | D | CDR3 | DNA
- | TRBJ2-7 | TRBV10-3 | TRBD1 | CAISAAVDRDHEQYF | TGTGCCATCAGTGCCGCCGTGGACAGGGACCACGAGCAGTACTTC
few | TRBJ2-5 | TRBV25-1 | - | CASSEETQYF | TGTGCCAGCAGTGAAGAGACCCAGTACTTC
few | TRBJ2-3 | TRBV4-2 | TRBD2 | CASSQVGTSGGDSTDTQYF | TGTGCCAGCAGCCAAGTCGGGACTAGCGGGGGGGATTCCACAGATACGCAGTATTTT
few | TRBJ2-1 | TRBV20-1 | - | CSASTATYNEQFF | TGCAGTGCTAGTACAGCGACCTACAATGAGCAGTTCTTC
many | TRBJ2-2 | TRBV4-3 | - | CASSPETENTGELFF | TGCGCCAGCAGTCCTGAGACAGAGAACACCGGGGAGCTGTTTTTT
- | TRBJ2-5 | TRBV11-2 | TRBD2 | CASSFSRWTSGGASKETQYF | TGTGCCAGCAGCTTCTCGCGCTGGACTAGCGGGGGGGCCTCGAAAGAGACCCAGTACTTC
few | TRBJ2-7 | TRBV11-2 | - | CASSLVGVTYEQYF | TGTGCCAGCAGCTTAGTCGGAGTTACCTACGAGCAGTACTTC
many | TRBJ2-7 | TRBV5-1 | - | CASSFGAITYEQYF | TGCGCCAGCAGCTTCGGGGCCATAACCTACGAGCAGTACTTC
few | TRBJ1-5 | TRBV6-6 | TRBD1 | CASSDTPGGRNQPQHF | TGTGCCAGCAGCGACACCCCAGGGGGACGAAATCAGCCCCAGCATTTT
- | TRBJ2-3 | TRBV4-1 | TRBD2 | CASSQPGGLAGLSTDTQYF | TGCGCCAGCAGCCAGCCCGGGGGACTAGCGGGGTTATCGACAGATACGCAGTATTTT
many | TRBJ2-1 | TRBV12-3/TRBV12-4 | - | CASRAGSGNSYNEQFF | TGTGCCAGCAGGGCGGGGTCGGGGAACTCCTACAATGAGCAGTTCTTC
many | TRBJ1-1 | TRBV6-2/TRBV6-3 | - | CASNTNWGTEAFF | TGTGCCAGCAACACCAACTGGGGCACTGAAGCTTTCTTT
many | TRBJ2-3 | TRBV7-2 | TRBD2 | CATPPAGERTDTQYF | TGTGCCACCCCTCCGGCGGGGGAAAGGACAGATACGCAGTATTTT
- | TRBJ1-3 | TRBV4-2 | - | CASSQAGPTIYF | TGTGCCAGCAGCCAAGCCGGACCCACCATATATTTT
few | TRBJ2-3 | TRBV5-1 | - | CASSLDPDTDTQYF | TGCGCCAGCAGCTTGGATCCAGACACAGATACGCAGTATTTT
many | TRBJ2-2 | TRBV7-9 | - | CASSLRQTTGELFF | TGTGCCAGCAGCTTGAGACAGACCACCGGGGAGCTGTTTTTT
many | TRBJ1-1 | TRBV4-1 | - | CASSQVNTEAFF | TGCGCCAGCAGCCAAGTGAACACTGAAGCTTTCTTT
many | TRBJ2-1 | TRBV6-5 | - | CASSYSITGSDNEQFF | TGTGCCAGCAGTTACTCTATCACAGGGTCGGACAATGAGCAGTTCTTC
- | TRBJ2-3 | TRBV7-9 | - | CAISNWASTDTQYF | TGTGCCATCTCAAACTGGGCCAGCACAGATACGCAGTATTTT
- | TRBJ2-7 | TRBV5-6 | - | CASSLEIATEFSYEQYF | TGTGCCAGCAGCTTGGAAATCGCGACAGAGTTCTCCTACGAGCAGTACTTC
few | TRBJ2-1 | TRBV27 | TRBD2 | CASSLYRLAGERNEQFF | TGTGCCAGCAGTCTCTACCGACTAGCGGGGGAACGCAATGAGCAGTTCTTC
few | TRBJ1-5 | TRBV19 | - | CASSRVTGANQPQHF | TGTGCCAGTAGTAGAGTGACAGGCGCCAATCAGCCCCAGCATTTT
- | TRBJ2-7 | TRBV6-2/TRBV6-3 | - | CASSYGTVATYEQYF | TGTGCCAGCAGTTACGGAACAGTCGCTACCTACGAGCAGTACTTC
- | TRBJ1-1 | TRBV4-2 | - | CASSQVFSGSEAFF | TGTGCCAGCAGCCAAGTCTTTAGCGGGAGTGAAGCTTTCTTT
- | TRBJ2-1 | TRBV6-5 | TRBD1 | CASSHGTGGFEQFF | TGTGCCAGCAGTCACGGGACAGGGGGCTTTGAGCAGTTCTTC
few | TRBJ2-3 | TRBV28 | - | CASRRVYEPDTQYF | TGTGCCAGCAGGCGGGTTTATGAGCCAGATACGCAGTATTTT
many | TRBJ1-1 | TRBV5-1 | - | CASSFQGPNTEAFF | TGCGCCAGCAGCTTTCAGGGCCCCAACACTGAAGCTTTCTTT
many | TRBJ2-2 | TRBV27 | - | CASSFGAAGELFF | TGTGCCAGCAGTTTTGGTGCCGCCGGGGAGCTGTTTTTT
- | TRBJ1-1 | TRBV12-3/TRBV12-4 | - | CASSSGGLDTEAFF | TGTGCCAGCAGTTCGGGGGGGCTGGACACTGAAGCTTTCTTT
few | TRBJ2-1 | TRBV19 | TRBD2 | CASSIAGTSGGDQFF | TGTGCCAGTAGTATCGCCGGGACTAGCGGGGGCGATCAGTTCTTC
few | TRBJ1-6 | TRBV5-1 | TRBD1 | CASSLGQGVRSPLHF | TGCGCCAGCAGCTTGGGACAGGGGGTTAGATCACCCCTCCACTTT